The 20 T cell receptor beta chains presented below share a single source sample, sequenced in a study of neurological immune-mediated disorders. TCRdb independently ran MiXCR on the 5' RACE reads; one entry per CDR3 protein. The data contain approximately 15,000 distinct CDR3 sequences, roughly 13% of them singletons. The sequencing sample was made of CD8+ T cells from blood. The receptors originated from a female donor with HTLV-1-associated myelopathy (HAM/TSP).

This clonotype was recorded many times. The V and J genes are TRBV15 and TRBJ1-5; no firm D call. The CDR3 contains 16 residues. Trimming pared 0 bases from V and 5 bases from J, leaving 14 bases between. From germline, CDR1 is LNHNV and CDR2 YYDKDF (reference sequence). CDR3 coding DNA: TGTGCCACCAGCAGAGATCGGAACAGTCCGTATCAGCCCCAGCATTTT. This sequence encodes CATSRDRNSPYQPQHF.

This clonotype was counted many times. A read error may account for a junction end that differs from germline. CDR3 in amino acids: CASSVTSENEQFF. The CDR3, as DNA: TGTGCCAGCAGCGTCACTAGCGAGAATGAGCAGTTCTTC. The chain carries TRBV5-1 and TRBJ2-1; TRBD2 matches 7 bases. CDR3 size: 13 residues. CDR1 SGHRS and CDR2 YFSETQ come from the germline V gene.

This clonotype was observed at least ten times. The chain couples TRBV20-1 to TRBJ2-1; 8 positions match TRBD1. CDR1 and CDR2 (germline): DFQATT, SNEGSKA (reference sequence). The ends lost 3 bases at V and 4 bases at J; junction bases unmatched: 11. The CDR3 runs 16 residues. Written as DNA, the CDR3 is TGCAGTGCTAGTGCCCCCGGGACAGGACCTTACAATGAGCAGTTCTTC. It encodes CSASAPGTGPYNEQFF.

In this sample, this clonotype turned up once. One end of the junction varies from germline; a read error may be responsible. V is TRBV20-1 and J is TRBJ2-7; no firm D call. Per the germline V gene, CDR1 is DFQATT and CDR2 is SNEGSKA (reference sequence). The CDR3 is 12 amino acids. CDR3 DNA: TGCAGTGCCATGGACCCCGGCTACGAGAAGTACTTC. Amino acids: CSAMDPGYEKYF.

Many counts were recorded for this clonotype. The chain joins TRBV6-2 or TRBV6-3 to TRBJ2-7, with D possibly TRBD1 on 5 matching bases. V was shortened by 5 bases and J by 3 bases, with 8 bases between the two germline ends. The CDR3 contains 12 residues. Per germline, CDR1 MNHEY and CDR2 SVGEGT. In DNA, the CDR3 is TGTGCCAGCAGTGATGACAGCTACGAGCAGTACTTC. Translated: CASSDDSYEQYF.

This clonotype was detected many times. V usage is TRBV2 and J usage is TRBJ2-1; D might be TRBD2 (6 bases). V shed 5 bases and J shed 7 bases, with 15 bases lying between them. The germline V gene has CDR1 SNHLY and CDR2 FYNNEI. The CDR3 consists of 14 residues. The CDR3 here is CASSRTLAKNEQFF. The CDR3 nucleotides read TGTGCCAGCAGTCGGACTCTAGCGAAGAATGAGCAGTTCTTC.

This clonotype was picked up many times. The chain links TRBV5-1 to TRBJ2-1, with TRBD1 matching 7 bases. Germline V gives CDR1 SGHRS, CDR2 YFSETQ. V lost 2 bases, J lost 0 bases, and 5 bases stayed unmatched. CDR3 length equals 16 residues. The CDR3 sequence: CASSFAAGGSYNEQFF. Here the CDR3 DNA reads TGCGCCAGCAGCTTCGCCGCAGGGGGCTCCTACAATGAGCAGTTCTTC.

This clonotype appeared many times. V and J are TRBV5-1 and TRBJ2-1, with 9 bases aligning to TRBD1. J was trimmed by 1 base and V by 4 bases; bases with no gene match: 9. There are 17 residues in the CDR3. In germline, CDR1 is SGHRS, CDR2 YFSETQ. The CDR3 nucleotides are TGCGCCAGCAGCCATCAATCCGGGACAGGGTCCTACAATGAGCAGTTCTTC. It is translated as CASSHQSGTGSYNEQFF.

This clonotype was counted at least ten times. This chain uses TRBV28 with TRBJ2-7, with unresolved D. CDR3 size: 15 residues. V was cut by 3 bases and J by 6 bases, with 18 bases left in between. The V gene's germline CDR1 is MDHEN and CDR2 SYDVKM. The CDR3 region is CASSFLLGPFLEQYF. For the CDR3, the DNA is TGTGCCAGCAGTTTTCTCCTCGGGCCCTTCCTCGAGCAGTACTTC. The full variable domain, completed using reference TRBV28 and TRBJ2-7, is DVKVTQSSRYLVKRTGEKVFLECVQDMDHENMFWYRQDPGLGLRLIYFSYDVKMKEKGDIPEGYSVSREKKERFSLILESASTNQTSMYLCASSFLLGPFLEQYFGPGTRLTVT.

Many counts were recorded for this clonotype. The chain carries TRBV9 and TRBJ2-2; D might be TRBD1 or TRBD2, each matching 5 bases. CDR1 SGDLS and CDR2 YYNGEE come from the germline V gene. The CDR3 covers 15 residues. Trimming stripped 1 base from V and 10 bases from J, with 17 bases between. The CDR3 spells CASSVRDVALVELFF. In DNA, the CDR3 is TGTGCCAGCAGCGTAAGGGACGTAGCATTGGTGGAGCTGTTTTTT.

In its sample, this clonotype is medium-sized. The rearrangement joins TRBV20-1 to TRBJ2-1; no clear D. Per the germline V gene, CDR1 is DFQATT and CDR2 is SNEGSKA (reference sequence). The CDR3 spans 15 residues. Trimming shortened V by 0 bases and J by 3 bases, and 12 bases separated the two germline ends. This chain's CDR3 is CSARDRDGNYNEQFF. Written as DNA, the CDR3 is TGCAGTGCTAGAGATCGAGACGGAAACTACAATGAGCAGTTCTTC.

V is TRBV20-1 and J is TRBJ2-3, with D hard to call. Germline V lookup: CDR1 DFQATT, CDR2 SNEGSKA (reference sequence). Between the trimmed V and J ends, which lost 1 base and 2 bases, there was a span of 13 bases. This CDR3 has 15 amino acids. CDR3 sequence reads: CSARARSLNTDTQYF. The DNA for the CDR3 is TGCAGTGCTAGAGCTCGGTCATTGAACACAGATACGCAGTATTTT.

This clonotype was seen ten or more times. The chain employs TRBV29-1 and TRBJ2-7, with a weak D call TRBD2 (5 bases). This CDR3 is 13 amino acids long. Germline values: CDR1 SQVTM, CDR2 ANQGSEA. V gave up 3 bases and J gave up 2 bases, with 11 bases separating them. Here the CDR3 DNA reads TGCAGCGTTGAGGGTACGGGAACCTACGAGCAGTACTTC. Protein product: CSVEGTGTYEQYF.

This clonotype was seen repeatedly, ten times or more. The chain links TRBV5-1 to TRBJ2-1; weak D call: TRBD2 (6 bases). CDR1 SGHRS and CDR2 YFSETQ come from the germline V gene. This CDR3 spans 15 amino acids. Trimming cost V 4 bases and J 2 bases, with 13 bases left between them. The CDR3 spells CASSIGTVTYNEQFF. The CDR3, as DNA: TGCGCCAGCAGCATCGGGACTGTAACCTACAATGAGCAGTTCTTC.

This clonotype was counted at least ten times. The V gene is TRBV7-9, the J gene TRBJ2-1; D gene unclear. Germline V lookup: CDR1 SEHNR, CDR2 FQNEAQ (reference sequence). CDR3 length equals 12 residues. V lost 0 bases and J lost 9, with 6 bases in between. The CDR3 DNA reads as TGTGCCAGCAGCTTAGCGCATATTGAGCAGTTCTTC. This translates into CASSLAHIEQFF.

V is TRBV5-1 and J is TRBJ2-5; 9 bases fit TRBD2. The CDR3 has 16 amino acids. With 1 base clipped from V and 3 bases from J, the junction kept 7 bases outside the gene matches. Germline V gene sequence: CDR1 SGHRS, CDR2 YFSETQ. CDR3 protein: CASSLLGSGRKETQYF. CDR3 coding DNA: TGCGCCAGCAGCTTGCTTGGTAGCGGGAGAAAAGAGACCCAGTACTTC. The entire variable domain, with the rest obtained from reference TRBV5-1 and TRBJ2-5, is as follows: KAGVTQTPRYLIKTRGQQVTLSCSPISGHRSVSWYQQTPGQGLQFLFEYFSETQRNKGNFPGRFSGRQFSNSRSEMNVSTLELGDSALYLCASSLLGSGRKETQYFGPGTRLLVL.

This clonotype was counted at least ten times. The chain combines TRBV7-2 with TRBJ2-7; weak D call: TRBD2 (6 bases). V was shortened by 3 bases and J by 2 bases, with 14 bases between the two germline ends. The CDR3 spans 15 residues. Germline loops: CDR1 SGHTA, CDR2 FQGNSA. CDR3 sequence: CASSFTSSRTYEQYF. For the CDR3, the DNA is TGTGCCAGCAGCTTCACTAGCTCCCGAACCTACGAGCAGTACTTC.

Comment on this clonotype: A junction end diverges from the germline sequence, so it may reflect a read error. The J gene is TRBJ2-3, the V gene TRBV7-2, with TRBD2 identical over 9 bases. This CDR3 has 20 amino acids. The germline V gene has CDR1 SGHTA and CDR2 FQGNSA. This CDR3 is CASSTSRGLAGNSSTDKQYF. CDR3 nucleotide sequence: TGTGCCAGCAGCACCAGTAGGGGTCTAGCGGGGAACTCTAGCACAGATAAGCAGTATTTT.

This clonotype was seen ten or more times. The J gene is TRBJ2-3, the V gene TRBV6-5; 8 positions agree with TRBD2. Germline-derived CDR1 and CDR2 are MNHEY and SVGAGI. The CDR3 runs to 16 residues. V gave up 3 bases and J gave up 4 bases; unmatched junction bases: 9. In nucleotides, the CDR3 is TGTGCCAGCAGTTATGCCGGGACTAGGGGCCCAGATACGCAGTATTTT. Protein sequence: CASSYAGTRGPDTQYF.

This clonotype occurred many times. The chain carries TRBV20-1 and TRBJ2-3; possible D gene TRBD2, 6 bases. There are 15 residues in the CDR3. CDR1 and CDR2 from the germline V gene are DFQATT and SNEGSKA (reference sequence). Trimming shortened V by 0 bases and J by 0 bases, and 10 bases separated the two germline ends. The CDR3 is CSARDPGTSTDTQYF. The CDR3 DNA reads TGCAGTGCTAGAGATCCCGGGACTAGCACAGATACGCAGTATTTT.